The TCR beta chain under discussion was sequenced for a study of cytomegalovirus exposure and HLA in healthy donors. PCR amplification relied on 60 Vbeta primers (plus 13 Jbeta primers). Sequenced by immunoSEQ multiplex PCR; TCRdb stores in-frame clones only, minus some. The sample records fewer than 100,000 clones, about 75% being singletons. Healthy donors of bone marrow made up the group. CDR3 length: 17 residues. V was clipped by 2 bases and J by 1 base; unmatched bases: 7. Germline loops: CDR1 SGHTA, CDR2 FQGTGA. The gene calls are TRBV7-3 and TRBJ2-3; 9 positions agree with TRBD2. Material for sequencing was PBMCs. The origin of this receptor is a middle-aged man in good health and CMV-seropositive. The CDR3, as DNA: TGTGCCAGCAGCTTAGCGGGGGGGCCTGGGGGCACAGATACGCAGTATTTT. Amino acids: CASSLAGGPGGTDTQYF.